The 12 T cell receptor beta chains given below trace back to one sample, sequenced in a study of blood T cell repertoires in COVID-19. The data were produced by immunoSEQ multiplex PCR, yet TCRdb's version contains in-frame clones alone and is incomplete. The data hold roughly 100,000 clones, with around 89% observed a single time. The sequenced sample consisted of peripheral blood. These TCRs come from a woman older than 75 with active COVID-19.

CDR3 DNA sequence: TGTGCCAGCAGCCAAGATAAGAACCTGCCCTCGGGGCAGTTCTTC. It yields the protein CASSQDKNLPSGQFF. This chain uses TRBV14 with TRBJ2-1; D ambiguous. Trimming stripped 0 bases from V and 12 bases from J, with 18 bases between. Germline CDR1 and CDR2: SGHDN and FVKESK. The CDR3 has 15 amino acids.

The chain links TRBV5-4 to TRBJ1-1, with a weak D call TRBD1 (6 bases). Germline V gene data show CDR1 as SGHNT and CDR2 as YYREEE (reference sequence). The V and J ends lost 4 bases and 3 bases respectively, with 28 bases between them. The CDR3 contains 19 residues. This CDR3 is CASSQEVSGALTGDTEAFF. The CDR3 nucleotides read TGTGCCAGCAGCCAAGAAGTATCAGGGGCGCTTACCGGGGACACTGAAGCTTTCTTT.

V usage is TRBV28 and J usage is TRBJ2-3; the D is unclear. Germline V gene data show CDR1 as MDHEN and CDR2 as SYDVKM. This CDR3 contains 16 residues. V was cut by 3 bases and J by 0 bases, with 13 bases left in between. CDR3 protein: CASSFPGSPSTDTQYF. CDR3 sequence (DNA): TGTGCCAGCAGTTTCCCGGGTTCACCTAGCACAGATACGCAGTATTTT.

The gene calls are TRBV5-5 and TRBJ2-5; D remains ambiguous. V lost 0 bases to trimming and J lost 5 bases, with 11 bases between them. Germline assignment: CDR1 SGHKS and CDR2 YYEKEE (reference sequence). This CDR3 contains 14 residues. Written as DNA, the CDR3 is TGTGCCAGCAGCTTGGGGCTAGTGGAGGAGACCCAGTACTTC. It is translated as CASSLGLVEETQYF.

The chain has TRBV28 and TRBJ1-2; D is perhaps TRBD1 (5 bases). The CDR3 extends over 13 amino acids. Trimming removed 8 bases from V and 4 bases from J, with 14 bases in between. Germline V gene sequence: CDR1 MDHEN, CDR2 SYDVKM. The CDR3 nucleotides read TGTGCCAGCGCGGGGAGGGGACGCTATGGCTACACCTTC. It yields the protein CASAGRGRYGYTF.

The DNA of the CDR3 is TGTGCCAGCAGTCCATTAGACAGGGGTGGTGAGACCCAGTACTTC. Translated: CASSPLDRGGETQYF. V is TRBV6-2 or TRBV6-3 and J is TRBJ2-5; the match to TRBD1 covers 8 bases. V shed 5 bases, J shed 5 bases, and the junction held 10 bases outside the gene matches. CDR1 and CDR2 (germline): MNHEY, SVGEGT. There are 15 residues in the CDR3.

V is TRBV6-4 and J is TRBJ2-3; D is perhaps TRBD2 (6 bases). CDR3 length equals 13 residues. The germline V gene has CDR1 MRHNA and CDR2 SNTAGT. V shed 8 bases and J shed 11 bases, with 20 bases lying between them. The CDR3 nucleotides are TGTGCCAGCCGGGGACTTGGGGACTTAAGGCAGTATTTT. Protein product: CASRGLGDLRQYF.

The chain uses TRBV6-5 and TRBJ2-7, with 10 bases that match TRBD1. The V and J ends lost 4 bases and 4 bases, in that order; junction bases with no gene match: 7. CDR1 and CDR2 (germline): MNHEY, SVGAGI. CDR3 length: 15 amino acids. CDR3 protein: CASSSPTGGGYEQYF. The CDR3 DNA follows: TGTGCCAGCAGTTCCCCGACAGGGGGCGGTTACGAGCAGTACTTC.

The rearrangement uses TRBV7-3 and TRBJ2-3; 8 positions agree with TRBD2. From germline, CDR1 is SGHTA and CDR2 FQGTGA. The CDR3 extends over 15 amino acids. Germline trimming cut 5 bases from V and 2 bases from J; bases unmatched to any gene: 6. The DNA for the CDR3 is TGTGCCAGCAGCGAGCAGGGACTAGTCACAGATACGCAGTATTTT. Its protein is CASSEQGLVTDTQYF.

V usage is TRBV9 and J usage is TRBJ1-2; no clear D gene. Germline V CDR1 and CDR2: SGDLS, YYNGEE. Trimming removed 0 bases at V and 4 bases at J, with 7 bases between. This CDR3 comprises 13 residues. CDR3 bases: TGTGCCAGCAGCGTAGACGCTACCTATGGCTACACCTTC. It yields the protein CASSVDATYGYTF.

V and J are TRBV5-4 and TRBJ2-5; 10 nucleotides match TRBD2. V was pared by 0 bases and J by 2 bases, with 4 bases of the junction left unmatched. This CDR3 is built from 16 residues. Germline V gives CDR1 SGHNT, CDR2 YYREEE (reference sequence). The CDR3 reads CASSLVAGGGQETQYF. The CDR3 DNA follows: TGTGCCAGCAGCTTGGTAGCGGGAGGAGGGCAAGAGACCCAGTACTTC.

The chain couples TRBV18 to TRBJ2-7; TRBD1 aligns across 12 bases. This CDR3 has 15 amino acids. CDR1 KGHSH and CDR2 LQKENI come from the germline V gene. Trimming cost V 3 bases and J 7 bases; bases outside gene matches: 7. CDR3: CASSPAGTGGGEQYF. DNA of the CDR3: TGTGCCAGCTCACCCGCCGGGACAGGGGGCGGTGAGCAGTACTTC.